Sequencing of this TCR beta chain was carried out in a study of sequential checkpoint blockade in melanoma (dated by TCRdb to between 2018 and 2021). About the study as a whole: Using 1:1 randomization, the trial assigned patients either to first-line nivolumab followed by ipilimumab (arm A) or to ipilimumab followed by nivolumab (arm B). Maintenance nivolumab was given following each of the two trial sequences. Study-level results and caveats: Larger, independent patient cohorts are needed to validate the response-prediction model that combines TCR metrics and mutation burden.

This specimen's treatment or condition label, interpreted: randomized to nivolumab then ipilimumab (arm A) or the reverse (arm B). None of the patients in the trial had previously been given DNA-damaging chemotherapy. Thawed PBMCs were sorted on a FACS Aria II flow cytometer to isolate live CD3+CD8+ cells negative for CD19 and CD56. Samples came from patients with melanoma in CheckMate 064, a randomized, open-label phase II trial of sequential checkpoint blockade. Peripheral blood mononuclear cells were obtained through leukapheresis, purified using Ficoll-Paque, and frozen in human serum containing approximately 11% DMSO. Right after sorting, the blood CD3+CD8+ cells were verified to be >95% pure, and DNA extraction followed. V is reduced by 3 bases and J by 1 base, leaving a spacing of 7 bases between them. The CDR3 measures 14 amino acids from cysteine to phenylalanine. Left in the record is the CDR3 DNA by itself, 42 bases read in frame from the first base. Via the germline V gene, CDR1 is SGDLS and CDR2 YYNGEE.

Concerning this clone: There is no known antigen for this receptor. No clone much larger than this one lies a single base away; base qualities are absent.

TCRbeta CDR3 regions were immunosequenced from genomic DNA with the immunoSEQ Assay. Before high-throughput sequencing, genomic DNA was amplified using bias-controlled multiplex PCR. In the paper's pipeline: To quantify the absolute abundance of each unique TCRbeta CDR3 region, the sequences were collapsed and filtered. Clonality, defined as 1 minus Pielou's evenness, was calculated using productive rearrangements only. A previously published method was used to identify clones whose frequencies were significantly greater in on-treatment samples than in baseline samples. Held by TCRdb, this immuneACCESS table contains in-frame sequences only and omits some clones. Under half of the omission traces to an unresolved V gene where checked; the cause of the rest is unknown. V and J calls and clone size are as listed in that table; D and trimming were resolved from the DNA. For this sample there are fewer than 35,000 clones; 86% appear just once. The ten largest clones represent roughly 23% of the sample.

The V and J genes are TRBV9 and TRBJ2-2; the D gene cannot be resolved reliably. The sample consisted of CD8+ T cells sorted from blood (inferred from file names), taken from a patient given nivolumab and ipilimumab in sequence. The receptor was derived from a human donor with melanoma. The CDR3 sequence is CASSGVRNTGELFF. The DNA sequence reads TGTGCCAGCAGCGGAGTAAGGAACACCGGGGAGCTGTTTTTT.